The T cell receptor (beta chain) described here comes from a study of Tregs in tolerant kidney transplant recipients. Findings of the study overall: Changing PCR primers prevented nucleotide comparison between some patients' samples.

Regarding this clone: Its antigen is as yet unknown.

TCRdb keeps only in-frame clones here, not all; method: immunoSEQ multiplex PCR. The sample has about 110,000 clones, nearly 90% seen once; the top ten hold 0.3% to 0.4%. Thawed PBMCs were FACS-sorted into unstimulated CD4+CD25+CD127- regulatory T cells, CD4+CD25- non-regulatory cells, CD4 and CD8 cells. The length of the CDR3 is 15 residues. V was cut by 6 bases and J by 1 base, with 15 bases left in between. Germline CDR1 MNHEY, CDR2 SVGAGI. This rearrangement joins TRBV6-5 to TRBJ1-1; D remains unclear. The sequencing here drew on CD4+ T cells from blood, taken before the transplant. This TCR came from a human donor who received a combined kidney and bone marrow transplant. The CDR3 loop reads CASSPIPGANTEAFF. CDR3 DNA: TGTGCCAGCAGCCCCATCCCGGGAGCGAACACTGAAGCTTTCTTT.